These T cell receptor beta chains were read from a single sample in a study of blood T cell repertoires in COVID-19. Method: immunoSEQ multiplex PCR; TCRdb's copy keeps in-frame clones and lacks some. The sample consists of some 340,000 clones, more than 70% of them appearing once. The sequenced sample was peripheral blood. These receptors were taken from a man under 40 with active or convalescent COVID-19. Each CDR3 is given with its conserved first and last residue. Each record gives: V gene, CDR3 protein.

v_gene: TRBV6-1; CDR3aa: CASSEPGISNQPQHF
v_gene: TRBV4-1; CDR3aa: CASSQADSDVLTF
v_gene: TRBV18; CDR3aa: CASSSFGTGTGVPNTEAFF
v_gene: TRBV3-1/TRBV3-2; CDR3aa: CASSQPGQGKHEQYF
v_gene: TRBV19; CDR3aa: CAIRTGANVLTF
v_gene: TRBV12-3/TRBV12-4; CDR3aa: CASSPTGNTEAFF
v_gene: TRBV2; CDR3aa: CASSRDRGNEQYF
v_gene: TRBV7-2; CDR3aa: CASSTAGWSYNEQFF
v_gene: TRBV11-2; CDR3aa: CASSWGSGSPYF
v_gene: TRBV9; CDR3aa: CASSVSGSLYNEQFF
v_gene: TRBV7-3; CDR3aa: CASSLSPATNEKLFF
v_gene: TRBV29-1; CDR3aa: CSVLILAGGAEQFF
v_gene: TRBV7-9; CDR3aa: CASSLIRPSGVALFF
v_gene: TRBV9; CDR3aa: CASSVTGLSGNTIYF
v_gene: TRBV6-5; CDR3aa: CATHPPQLNTEAFF
v_gene: TRBV5-4; CDR3aa: CASSLRAGGLVEQYF
v_gene: TRBV3-1/TRBV3-2; CDR3aa: CASSPPVSPREPNYGYTF
v_gene: TRBV6-4; CDR3aa: CASSDTSTDTQYF
v_gene: TRBV21-1; CDR3aa: CASSKVGRRGEKLFF
v_gene: TRBV6-6; CDR3aa: CASSYSGTYNEQFF
v_gene: TRBV24-1; CDR3aa: CASRGGQGGLGNTIYF
v_gene: TRBV3-1/TRBV3-2; CDR3aa: CASSQGLWTGGQETQYF
v_gene: TRBV12-3/TRBV12-4; CDR3aa: CASEGQGPNEQFF
v_gene: TRBV18; CDR3aa: CASSPRGRETQYF
v_gene: TRBV6-5; CDR3aa: CASRVTGVETGELFF
v_gene: TRBV6-1; CDR3aa: CASSEGRNNSPLHF
v_gene: TRBV6-5; CDR3aa: CASKGQGGETQYF
v_gene: TRBV7-2; CDR3aa: CASSYPGLAGDEQYF
v_gene: TRBV14; CDR3aa: CASSQERLLGYGYTF
v_gene: TRBV18; CDR3aa: CASSPIQGGETQYF
v_gene: TRBV7-3; CDR3aa: CASSFGQGLNEQFF
v_gene: TRBV7-2; CDR3aa: CASSDQTGRIADTQYF
v_gene: TRBV6-2/TRBV6-3; CDR3aa: CASSYPLDSFSGANVLTF
v_gene: TRBV6-5; CDR3aa: CAAGRWENTEAFF
v_gene: TRBV2; CDR3aa: CASQRPTGRTDTQYF
v_gene: TRBV27; CDR3aa: CASSIRTGGATDTQYF
v_gene: TRBV24-1; CDR3aa: CATSDPSDEQFF
v_gene: TRBV5-6; CDR3aa: CASSQGRVQETQYF
v_gene: TRBV9; CDR3aa: CASSVGFGGAQETQYF
v_gene: TRBV27; CDR3aa: CASSLGQGIGGYTF
v_gene: TRBV3-1/TRBV3-2; CDR3aa: CASSQGQGWGEQFF
v_gene: TRBV18; CDR3aa: CASSSNTDTQYF
v_gene: TRBV19; CDR3aa: CASSIPRTDLYNSPLHF
v_gene: TRBV7-3; CDR3aa: CASSRQGSTGELFF
v_gene: TRBV10-3; CDR3aa: CATREFLPISNYGYTF
v_gene: TRBV2; CDR3aa: CASSGFDEQFF
v_gene: TRBV27; CDR3aa: CASSLLPGGPGGELFF
v_gene: TRBV24-1; CDR3aa: CATSGQGRTGELFF
v_gene: TRBV7-9; CDR3aa: CASSFWTGEGQPQHF
v_gene: TRBV28; CDR3aa: CASSFGGTEAFF
v_gene: TRBV6-1; CDR3aa: CASSDTGGIYGYTF
v_gene: TRBV13; CDR3aa: CASSRQGIGEKLFF
v_gene: TRBV4-3; CDR3aa: CASSKIESGSRNTQYF
v_gene: TRBV10-3; CDR3aa: CAIRNQGGNEQFF
v_gene: TRBV5-1; CDR3aa: CASSPRPGSSYNEQFF
v_gene: TRBV11-2; CDR3aa: CASSYGTGPTSGNTIYF